This T cell receptor beta chain was retrieved from a study of shared clonotypes between healthy human individuals (dated by TCRdb to 2019 to 2021). About the full investigation: The cohort comprised two women and a few men aged 18 to 49 years. For each donor, three plates each were used for CD4 naive and CD4 memory, two plates were used for CD8 naive, and one plate was used for CD8 memory. The study deeply sequenced blood TCR repertoires of several healthy adults to estimate repertoire size and the extent of clonotype sharing between individuals. To increase sequencing depth and limit assay-specific biases, different laboratories used diverse techniques to prepare libraries and sequence TCR repertoires. Each donor's leukapheresis produced roughly between roughly 0.9 and 8.9 billion PBMCs.

In regard to this clone: Its antigen is not yet known. No base quality information exists; no much larger clone differs at one position.

Using the deep immunoSEQ assay, TCR CDR3 regions were amplified from genomic DNA by multiplex PCR. Extracted genomic DNA from each cell subset was distributed evenly across all wells of several immunoSEQ 96-well plates, and each plate was treated as a replicate. Each replicate PCR for sorted subsets received about 180 ng genomic DNA, equal to about 30,000 T cell genomes. Purified libraries were measured with a Qubit 3.0 fluorometer, size-checked on a Bioanalyzer 2100, and measured again with the KAPA Library Quantification kit. Every immunoSEQ 96-well plate was sequenced on a dedicated single-read 150-cycle Illumina NextSeq 550 flow cell. In the paper's pipeline: Because only junctional sequences without quality scores were contained in the immunoSEQ output, filtering matching that applied to full-length reads could not be performed. Sequences were annotated with PyIR, a Python wrapper for IgBLAST v1.9, using IMGT germline references to assign V/J genes and CDR3. Any read was removed if the V/J assignment was weak (E-value above 1e-6), the CDR3 was missing, or the read contained stop codons, out-of-frame junctions, or ambiguous translated residues. A V3J clonotype was defined by an identical inferred V gene, J gene, and CDR3 amino acid sequence. Percentage overlap between repertoires was calculated by dividing the number of shared unique clonotypes by the size of the smaller repertoire. Richness of each repertoire was evaluated using RTK rarefaction, the Chao1 estimator, and Recon v2.1 estimates of unobserved clonotypes. Generation probabilities were computed with OLGA for all TCRbeta clonotypes obtained by the gDNA method from a handful of donors. TCRdb took over this immuneACCESS table, retaining in-frame rearrangements with V and J assigned. Such tables are incomplete; in checked studies, under half of the missing clones stem from an unresolved V gene, and the remainder is unexplained. The DNA was the basis for D and trimming; V, J and clone size are from that table. The sample table holds nearly 750,000 clones, of which about two thirds were seen once. The ten largest clones capture around 1.8% of the sample.

The donors were healthy, HIV-negative adults with no recently reported acute infections or vaccinations. Every donor was a Caucasian adult living in Nashville, Tennessee, USA. CD4+ T cells were enriched by magnetic negative selection; naive cells were then positively selected on CD45RA, and the negative fraction formed the memory subset. Blood was obtained by leukapheresis, after which PBMCs were separated by Ficoll-Histopaque density gradient centrifugation and cryopreserved in liquid nitrogen vapor phase. Purity and quantity of every magnetically sorted T cell population were checked by analytical flow cytometry. From each sorted fraction, genomic DNA was isolated and quantified by UV absorbance on a Nanodrop 2000c. Summary of the overall study and its limitations: Naive subsets generally had larger estimated clonotype richness than memory subsets. Sharing across a few donors was observed for approximately 5% of naive CD4, less than 4% of naive CD8, about 2.3% of memory CD4, and around 0.4% of memory CD8 clonotypes. The small number of donors limited the genetic and exposure-history diversity represented. Only blood was sampled, and tissue TCR repertoires likely differ from those in blood. Compared with non-shared clonotypes, the clonotypes found in all four sorted-subset donors had higher generation probabilities. Pairwise subsampling led to the expectation that sequencing depth would affect the degree of clonotype sharing among donors. Even with the large sequencing depth, rarefaction of the sorted-subset datasets indicated that sequencing was incomplete.

V is pared back by 4 bases and J by 6 bases, with 11 bases lying between the germline termini. From the cysteine up to the phenylalanine, the CDR3 has a length of 13 residues. Of the read, only the CDR3 DNA is kept; its 39 bases are in frame from base 1. CDR1 SGDLS and CDR2 YYNGEE were looked up in the germline V gene. The receptor comes from a woman aged 30 to 39 in good health. The V and J segments used are TRBV9 and TRBJ2-1; TRBD2 is possibly the D segment (6 matching bases). Sequenced sample: memory CD4+ T cells sorted from blood. The cell subset or site label, as the study defines it: CD45RA-negative fraction. Here is the DNA: TGTGCCAGCAGCTCAGGGACTTTCAATGAGCAGTTCTTC. This codes for CASSSGTFNEQFF.